Presented here are 22 T cell receptor beta chains from one specimen sequenced in a study of blood T cell repertoires in COVID-19. Only in-frame clones appear in the TCRdb table, and some are missing; sequencing was by immunoSEQ multiplex PCR. The sample has 150,000 to 160,000 clones, 75% to 90% seen once. Source material: peripheral blood. These receptors were taken from a middle-aged woman with acute or convalescent COVID-19.

V and J are TRBV5-1 and TRBJ2-7; 13 bases line up with TRBD2. The CDR3 length is 17 residues. V lost 2 bases to trimming and J lost 3 bases; unmatched junction nucleotides: 8. Per the germline V gene, CDR1 is SGHRS and CDR2 is YFSETQ. CDR3 coding DNA: TGCGCCAGCAGCTTTACCGGGACTAGCGGGATACGCTACGAGCAGTACTTC. This encodes CASSFTGTSGIRYEQYF.

The rearrangement joins TRBV6-1 to TRBJ2-3; 10 bases map to TRBD2. The CDR3 is made up of 14 amino acids. V lost 2 bases, J lost 4 bases, and 0 bases stayed unmatched. CDR1 is MNHNS and CDR2 is SASEGT in the germline V gene. This chain's CDR3 is CASSELAGADTQYF. For the CDR3, the DNA is TGTGCCAGCAGTGAACTAGCGGGAGCAGATACGCAGTATTTT.

The chain couples TRBV6-5 to TRBJ2-3; D remains unclear. The CDR3 has 12 amino acids. V lost 9 bases to trimming and J lost 2 bases, with 9 bases between them. Per the germline V gene, CDR1 is MNHEY and CDR2 is SVGAGI. DNA for the CDR3: TGTGCCAGTGAGCTAAACACAGATACGCAGTATTTT. It codes for CASELNTDTQYF.

V usage is TRBV4-2 and J usage is TRBJ2-5; 9 bases line up with TRBD2. Germline CDR1 is LGHNA and CDR2 is YNFKEQ. After removal of 0 bases from V and 9 bases from J, the junction contained 11 bases not matched to a gene. The CDR3 loop spans 16 amino acids. For the CDR3, the DNA is TGTGCCAGCAGCCAAGAAGGATATAGCGGGAGCGGGGCCCAGTACTTC. It specifies CASSQEGYSGSGAQYF.

This chain links TRBV28 with TRBJ1-5; 9 bases align to TRBD1. This CDR3 is built from 16 residues. CDR1 is MDHEN, CDR2 SYDVKM, per germline. V shed 7 bases, J shed 0 bases, and the junction held 7 bases outside the gene matches. CDR3 residues: CASITGGQGSNQPQHF. DNA of the CDR3: TGTGCCAGCATAACTGGGGGACAGGGTAGCAATCAGCCCCAGCATTTT.

The chain links TRBV5-1 to TRBJ1-5, with D tentatively TRBD1 (6 bases). V shed 0 bases and J shed 8 bases, with 15 bases lying between them. Looked up from germline, CDR1 is SGHRS and CDR2 is YFSETQ. This CDR3 comprises 15 residues. For the CDR3, the DNA is TGCGCCAGCAGCTTGGAAGGGGACATTGGTGAGCCCCAGCATTTT. It specifies CASSLEGDIGEPQHF.

This clone has just one count. This sequence joins TRBV6-2 or TRBV6-3 and TRBJ2-5; D not resolved. From germline, CDR1 is MNHEY and CDR2 SVGEGT. The CDR3 is 16 amino acids. V lost 5 bases to trimming and J lost 4 bases, with 20 bases between them. The CDR3 DNA reads as TGTGCCAGCAGTCCCCCCACGAGGAACACTCGAGAGACCCAGTACTTC. The encoded protein is CASSPPTRNTRETQYF.

The chain is built from TRBV16 and TRBJ1-5, with 7 bases matching TRBD1. CDR3 size: 16 residues. Trimming removed 0 bases from V and 5 bases from J; junction bases left unmatched: 7. Germline assignment: CDR1 KGHSY and CDR2 FQNENV. CDR3 loop: CASSQSSGQGDQPQHF. DNA of the CDR3: TGTGCCAGCAGCCAATCGAGCGGGCAGGGGGATCAGCCCCAGCATTTT.

The V gene is TRBV5-1, the J gene TRBJ2-3; TRBD1 might be the D (5 bases). This CDR3 is 13 amino acids long. Trimming removed 4 bases at V and 5 bases at J, with 11 bases between. Germline CDR1 SGHRS, CDR2 YFSETQ. The CDR3 region has the DNA TGCGCCAGCAGCCCTTCCCAGGGAGATACGCAGTATTTT. Its translation: CASSPSQGDTQYF.

V is TRBV10-3 and J is TRBJ1-3; D ambiguous. The V gene lost 10 bases and the J gene lost 2 bases, with 15 bases spanning the gap. This CDR3 is 14 amino acids long. In germline, CDR1 is ENHRY, CDR2 SYGVKD. The CDR3 region has the DNA TGTGCCACCTATACAGATCTCGCTGGAAACACCATATATTTT. Amino acids: CATYTDLAGNTIYF.

The genes are TRBV12-3 or TRBV12-4 and TRBJ2-7; a weak D match, TRBD1 (6 bases). This CDR3 contains 13 residues. The V end was cut by 6 bases, the J end by 1 base, with 10 bases between. CDR3 sequence (DNA): TGTGCCAGCAGACCGGGGACATCCTACGAGCAGTACTTC. The encoded protein is CASRPGTSYEQYF.

V and J are TRBV18 and TRBJ2-1, with 11 nucleotides matching TRBD1. This CDR3 region has 17 residues. Germline CDR1 and CDR2: KGHSH and LQKENI. The junction had 14 bases not matched to a gene; V was cut back by 5 bases and J by 8 bases. The CDR3 DNA reads as TGTGCCAGCTCAAACATAAACTCCGGGACAGGGGGGGATGAGCAGTTCTTC. Protein product: CASSNINSGTGGDEQFF.

The V gene is TRBV7-8, the J gene TRBJ2-7; 13 positions agree with TRBD2. CDR3 length: 14 residues. Germline CDR1 reads SGHVS; CDR2 reads FQNEAQ. J gave up 6 bases and V 8 bases, and 7 bases lay outside the gene matches. The CDR3 coding sequence is TGTGCCAGCTCCCCGGGACTAGCGGGACCCGAGCAGTACTTC. As protein: CASSPGLAGPEQYF.

CDR3 nucleotides: TGTGCCTGGAGCCTGGTTCCCACCTCGGACGAGCAGTACTTC. This codes for CAWSLVPTSDEQYF. The chain combines TRBV30 with TRBJ2-7, with unresolved D. This CDR3 has 14 amino acids. Trimming stripped 3 bases from V and 5 bases from J, with 17 bases between. The germline V gene has CDR1 GTSNPN and CDR2 SVGIG (reference sequence).

This chain links TRBV30 with TRBJ2-1, with TRBD1 identical over 8 bases. The CDR3 sequence is 13 residues long. Looked up from germline, CDR1 is GTSNPN and CDR2 is SVGIG (reference sequence). Trimming removed 0 bases from V and 6 bases from J; junction bases left unmatched: 1. Here the CDR3 reads CAWSVDRGNEQFF. For the CDR3, the DNA is TGTGCCTGGAGTGTTGACAGGGGCAATGAGCAGTTCTTC.

This clone was detected a few times. The chain recombines TRBV6-5 with TRBJ1-1; TRBD1 might be the D (6 bases). CDR1 and CDR2 from the germline V gene are MNHEY and SVGAGI. V shed 4 bases and J shed 6 bases, with 9 bases lying between them. The CDR3 runs to 12 residues. The CDR3 sequence: CASSSPGAEAFF. In DNA, the CDR3 is TGTGCCAGCAGTTCCCCAGGGGCTGAAGCTTTCTTT.

This rearrangement joins TRBV18 to TRBJ1-1; D ambiguous. The CDR3 spans 13 residues. With 6 bases removed from V and 0 bases from J, the gap between germline ends came to 8 bases. The germline V gene has CDR1 KGHSH and CDR2 LQKENI. CDR3 coding DNA: TGTGCCAGCTCGTCAATCATGAACACTGAAGCTTTCTTT. Translating gives CASSSIMNTEAFF.

Only one count was recorded for this clone. The V call is TRBV19, the J call TRBJ2-6, with D perhaps matching TRBD1 (5 bases). Germline V gene sequence: CDR1 LNHDA, CDR2 SQIVND (reference sequence). The CDR3 is made up of 15 amino acids. Trimming cost V 3 bases and J 5 bases, with 11 bases left between them. The CDR3 DNA is TGTGCCAGTAGTATTTCCCAGGGCCGGGCCAACGTCCTGACTTTC. Amino acid sequence: CASSISQGRANVLTF.

V is TRBV29-1 and J is TRBJ2-2; D may be TRBD1 (7 bases). V was cut by 4 bases and J by 3 bases, with 18 bases left in between. This CDR3 is 16 amino acids long. CDR1 and CDR2 from the germline V gene are SQVTM and ANQGSEA. CDR3 DNA: TGCAGCGTTGCAGGAGGGGGCGGGTCTGACACCGGGGAGCTGTTTTTT. As protein: CSVAGGGGSDTGELFF.

The sample holds a few counts of this clone. The V call is TRBV6-6, the J call TRBJ1-6; 8 nucleotides align to TRBD1. With V trimmed by 4 bases and J by 7 bases, 3 bases remained unmatched. Germline CDR1 reads MNHNY; CDR2 reads SVGAGI (reference sequence). The CDR3 sequence is 14 residues long. The CDR3 loop is CASSFGQGNSPLHF. CDR3 bases: TGTGCCAGCAGTTTTGGACAGGGAAATTCACCCCTCCACTTT.

The gene calls are TRBV5-1 and TRBJ2-7; 8 bases are a match to TRBD2. The CDR3 covers 17 residues. V was pared by 3 bases and J by 1 base, with 12 bases of the junction left unmatched. Germline V gives CDR1 SGHRS, CDR2 YFSETQ. The CDR3 sequence: CASSSGSITSGSYEQYF. DNA of the CDR3: TGCGCCAGCAGCTCGGGTAGTATTACTAGCGGATCCTACGAGCAGTACTTC.

This clone showed up just once. The chain is built from TRBV12-5 and TRBJ2-7; 7 nucleotides agree with TRBD2. The junction had 11 bases not matched to a gene; V was cut back by 7 bases and J by 5 bases. Germline values: CDR1 LGHNT, CDR2 FRNRAP. The CDR3 is made up of 14 amino acids. This CDR3 reads CASARAGKMDEQYF. CDR3 in DNA: TGTGCTAGTGCCCGAGCGGGAAAAATGGACGAGCAGTACTTC.